The 30 T cell receptor beta chains listed next were all sequenced from one sample in a study of T cells in tumors after PD-1 blockade. Libraries were prepared by immunoSEQ multiplex PCR; TCRdb keeps only in-frame clonotypes and omits some of them. This table has roughly 15,000 clones, about 67% appearing once. Sequencing was performed on tumor tissue, taken after anti-PD-1 treatment. These receptors all come from a human donor with cutaneous squamous cell carcinoma.

The chain carries TRBV19 and TRBJ2-4, with TRBD1 matching 7 bases. CDR1 LNHDA and CDR2 SQIVND come from the germline V gene (reference sequence). V was clipped by 5 bases and J by 8 bases; unmatched bases: 6. The CDR3 extends over 13 amino acids. For the CDR3, the DNA is TGTGCCAGTAGTCCGCGACAGGGTCACATTCAGTACTTC. Its protein is CASSPRQGHIQYF.

The chain employs TRBV18 and TRBJ1-6; D may be TRBD1 (6 bases). This CDR3 has 17 residues. Germline lookup yields CDR1 KGHSH and CDR2 LQKENI. Deletions cut 6 bases from V and 7 bases from J, with 22 bases between. DNA of the CDR3: TGTGCCAGCTCGAATGTAGGCCAGGACAGCCGAAATTCACCCCTCCACTTT. Translated, it gives CASSNVGQDSRNSPLHF.

The chain has TRBV14 and TRBJ2-1; no definite D call. Trimming shortened V by 1 base and J by 4 bases, and 17 bases separated the two germline ends. This CDR3 is built from 17 residues. Per the germline V gene, CDR1 is SGHDN and CDR2 is FVKESK. CDR3 bases: TGTGCCAGCAGCCAAGGAACAAGGAGAGAAGGGTACAATGAGCAGTTCTTC. It codes for CASSQGTRREGYNEQFF. Full variable domain (remainder filled in from reference TRBV14 and TRBJ2-1): EAGVTQFPSHSVIEKGQTVTLRCDPISGHDNLYWYRRVMGKEIKFLLHFVKESKQDESGMPNNRFLAERTGGTYSTLKVQPAELEDSGVYFCASSQGTRREGYNEQFFGPGTRLTVL.

The CDR3, as DNA: TGTGCCAGCAGCTCGGGACTAGGCACAGATACGCAGTATTTT. Protein: CASSSGLGTDTQYF. The chain joins TRBV7-3 to TRBJ2-3, with 8 bases lining up with TRBD2. The junction had 1 base not matched to a gene; V was cut back by 4 bases and J by 1 base. Germline V CDR1 and CDR2: SGHTA, FQGTGA. The CDR3 loop spans 14 amino acids.

The chain carries TRBV15 and TRBJ2-5, with TRBD1 matching 8 bases. V was pared by 2 bases and J by 4 bases, with 3 bases of the junction left unmatched. CDR3 size: 14 residues. Germline CDR1 reads LNHNV; CDR2 reads YYDKDF (reference sequence). For the CDR3, the DNA is TGTGCCACCAGCAGACAAGGGACAGGAGAGACCCAGTACTTC. It encodes CATSRQGTGETQYF.

The V call is TRBV2, the J call TRBJ2-5, with D perhaps given as TRBD1 or TRBD2 (5 bases each). V was shortened by 7 bases and J by 5 bases, with 17 bases between the two germline ends. Germline loops: CDR1 SNHLY, CDR2 FYNNEI. This CDR3 is built from 14 residues. Here the CDR3 reads CASNLLGAVETQYF. The CDR3 DNA reads TGTGCCAGCAATCTACTAGGGGCCGTGGAGACCCAGTACTTC. Combining the CDR3 with reference TRBV2 and TRBJ2-5 gives the whole variable domain EPEVTQTPSHQVTQMGQEVILRCVPISNHLYFYWYRQILGQKVEFLVSFYNNEISEKSEIFDDQFSVERPDGSNFTLKIRSTKLEDSAMYFCASNLLGAVETQYFGPGTRLLVL.

This clone came up a few times. This chain joins TRBV7-9 and TRBJ1-2; perhaps TRBD1 as D (6 bases). This CDR3 is 17 amino acids long. Germline assignment: CDR1 SEHNR and CDR2 FQNEAQ (reference sequence). V lost 1 base, J lost 3 bases, and 18 bases lay in between. CDR3 protein: CASSLGQVPGQDYGYTF. The DNA of the CDR3 is TGTGCCAGCAGCTTAGGACAGGTCCCCGGGCAGGACTATGGCTACACCTTC.

This clone came up once. The chain has TRBV5-8 and TRBJ2-7; tentative D call: TRBD2 (7 bases). Deletions cut 2 bases from V and 7 bases from J, with 16 bases between. This CDR3 has 14 amino acids. Germline V lookup: CDR1 SGHTS, CDR2 YDEGEE. This chain's CDR3 is CASSFVGGPGEQYF. The CDR3, as DNA: TGTGCCAGCAGCTTTGTCGGGGGGCCGGGGGAGCAGTACTTC.

This rearrangement joins TRBV7-2 to TRBJ2-7, with D unclear. V lost 8 bases and J lost 0, with 11 bases in between. Germline-derived CDR1 and CDR2 are SGHTA and FQGNSA. There are 13 residues in the CDR3. CDR3: CASRKYPSYEQYF. DNA of the CDR3: TGTGCCAGCCGCAAATATCCCTCCTACGAGCAGTACTTC.

The gene calls are TRBV6-2 or TRBV6-3 and TRBJ2-1; D is unclear. The germline V gene has CDR1 MNHEY and CDR2 SVGEGT. The CDR3 is 13 amino acids. V lost 3 bases and J 4 bases, leaving 7 bases between the germline ends. CDR3 residues: CASSYGEYNEQFF. The CDR3 coding sequence is TGTGCCAGCAGTTATGGGGAATACAATGAGCAGTTCTTC.

This clone has only a few counts. The rearrangement uses TRBV7-8 and TRBJ2-5; D may be TRBD1 (6 bases). CDR3 size: 12 residues. Germline V CDR1 and CDR2: SGHVS, FQNEAQ. CDR3 sequence (DNA): TGTGCTAAACAGGGCCCCCAAGAGACCCAGTACTTC. It translates to CAKQGPQETQYF.

This clone has more than one count but fewer than ten. The gene calls are TRBV11-3 and TRBJ1-4; 9 bases line up with TRBD1. With 6 bases clipped from V and 8 bases from J, the junction kept 10 bases outside the gene matches. CDR3 length: 15 residues. Germline loops: CDR1 SGHNT, CDR2 YENEEA. CDR3: CASSNRDRVGEKLFF. The CDR3, as DNA: TGTGCCAGCAGTAACCGGGACAGGGTAGGAGAAAAACTGTTTTTT.

The CDR3 DNA sequence: TGTGCCAGCATCTCGCCAGCCTTGAACTATGGCTACACCTTC. This encodes CASISPALNYGYTF. This chain connects TRBV28 to TRBJ1-2; D uncertain. The CDR3 length is 14 residues. V was cut by 7 bases and J by 2 bases, with 14 bases left in between. The V gene's germline CDR1 is MDHEN and CDR2 SYDVKM.

By proportion, this clone is medium-sized. This rearrangement joins TRBV5-1 to TRBJ2-5, with D uncertain. In germline, CDR1 is SGHRS, CDR2 YFSETQ. The CDR3 has 14 amino acids. Trimming stripped 1 base from V and 0 bases from J, with 7 bases between. The CDR3 DNA is TGCGCCAGCAGCTTGAGAGAATACCAAGAGACCCAGTACTTC. This codes for CASSLREYQETQYF.

The chain recombines TRBV27 with TRBJ2-1; 11 positions agree with TRBD2. Germline V gene data show CDR1 as MNHEY and CDR2 as SMNVEV (reference sequence). The trim removed 5 bases at V and 4 bases at J, leaving 10 bases unmatched. The CDR3 sequence is 17 residues long. The CDR3, as DNA: TGTGCCAGCAGTCCAAGGGCCGGGACTAGCGGATACAATGAGCAGTTCTTC. It specifies CASSPRAGTSGYNEQFF.

The rearrangement joins TRBV13 to TRBJ1-1; D gene ambiguous. This CDR3 region has 14 residues. Germline CDR1 and CDR2: PRHDT and FYEKMQ (reference sequence). Trimming stripped 0 bases from V and 1 base from J, with 6 bases between. The CDR3, as DNA: TGTGCCAGCAGCTTAGGCCTAAGGAACACTGAAGCTTTCTTT. Translation gives CASSLGLRNTEAFF.

On this clone: At one boundary the junction diverges from the germline segment, which might be a read error. The chain links TRBV5-4 to TRBJ2-7; no definite D call. The CDR3 has 10 residues. CDR1 and CDR2 (germline): SGHNT, YYREEE (reference sequence). CDR3 amino acids: CASSLAGRKF. CDR3 nucleotide sequence: TGTGCCAGCAGCTTGGCCGGAAGGAAATTC.

The chain carries TRBV23-1 and TRBJ2-1; 8 positions agree with TRBD1. TRBV23-1 is identified as an open reading frame with a role that is uncertain. V gave up 9 bases and J gave up 12 bases; unmatched junction bases: 10. The CDR3 is made up of 12 amino acids. For the CDR3, the DNA is TGCGCCAGTATGACAGGGGCCCCCGGGCAGTTCTTC. Translated: CASMTGAPGQFF.

The chain has TRBV7-2 and TRBJ2-1; 14 bases are shared with TRBD2. CDR3 length: 16 amino acids. The V gene end was trimmed by 3 bases and the J gene end by 4 bases; junction bases not matched to a gene: 2. CDR1 and CDR2 from the germline V gene are SGHTA and FQGNSA. The CDR3 is CASSFRTSGRYNEQFF. CDR3 DNA: TGTGCCAGCAGCTTTCGGACTAGCGGGAGGTACAATGAGCAGTTCTTC.

The chain employs TRBV5-6 and TRBJ2-6; 8 nucleotides match TRBD1. V gave up 0 bases and J gave up 2 bases; unmatched junction bases: 7. CDR3 size: 18 residues. Germline V gives CDR1 SGHDT, CDR2 YYEEEE. Written as DNA, the CDR3 is TGTGCCAGCAGCTTGGTTGGACAGGGTACAGCTGGGGCCAACGTCCTGACTTTC. This translates into CASSLVGQGTAGANVLTF.

The chain has TRBV28 and TRBJ2-6, with D uncertain. The ends were cut back, 7 bases at V and 3 bases at J, with 1 base in the middle. This CDR3 region has 11 residues. The germline V gene encodes CDR1 MDHEN and CDR2 SYDVKM. As DNA, the CDR3 is TGTGCCAGCATTGGGGCCAACGTCCTGACTTTC. Residues: CASIGANVLTF. Complete variable domain (other parts from reference TRBV28 and TRBJ2-6): DVKVTQSSRYLVKRTGEKVFLECVQDMDHENMFWYRQDPGLGLRLIYFSYDVKMKEKGDIPEGYSVSREKKERFSLILESASTNQTSMYLCASIGANVLTFGAGSRLTVL.

The V call is TRBV18, the J call TRBJ1-1; maybe TRBD1 (6 bases). Between the trimmed V and J ends, which lost 3 bases and 0 bases, there was a span of 11 bases. This CDR3 spans 15 amino acids. Germline V gene lookup returns CDR1 KGHSH and CDR2 LQKENI. The CDR3 DNA follows: TGTGCCAGCTCACCCTCGACAGGCATGAACACTGAAGCTTTCTTT. It codes for CASSPSTGMNTEAFF.

This clone has just a few counts. J is TRBJ1-1 and V is TRBV5-1, with D possibly TRBD1 on 5 matching bases. The V gene's germline CDR1 is SGHRS and CDR2 YFSETQ. Trimming cost V 5 bases and J 5 bases, with 22 bases left between them. CDR3 size: 16 residues. The chain's CDR3 is CASRTRSGDVLTEAFF. Here the CDR3 DNA reads TGCGCCAGCAGGACTCGTTCGGGGGACGTTTTGACTGAAGCTTTCTTT.

In this sample, this clone turned up a few times. The rearrangement links TRBV7-6 to TRBJ2-1; tentative D call: TRBD2 (6 bases). CDR1 and CDR2 (germline): SGHVS, FNYEAQ. This CDR3 has 14 amino acids. V dropped 0 bases and J dropped 3 bases, with 6 bases sitting between them. CDR3 sequence reads: CASSLAGGYNEQFF. The CDR3 DNA is TGTGCCAGCAGCTTAGCGGGGGGCTACAATGAGCAGTTCTTC.

This rearrangement joins TRBV5-1 to TRBJ2-7, with 7 bases lining up with TRBD2. The germline CDR1 and CDR2 sequences are SGHRS and YFSETQ. This CDR3 has 15 residues. After removal of 2 bases from V and 2 bases from J, the junction contained 7 bases not matched to a gene. The DNA of the CDR3 is TGCGCCAGCAGCTTACAGGCTAGCGGAACCTACGAGCAGTACTTC. Its translation: CASSLQASGTYEQYF.

This chain links TRBV28 with TRBJ1-6; no clear D. The CDR3 length is 11 residues. Germline CDR1 MDHEN, CDR2 SYDVKM. The V and J ends lost 8 bases and 11 bases respectively, with 10 bases between them. CDR3 region: CASGLRPPLHF. The CDR3 DNA reads as TGTGCCAGCGGGCTTAGGCCACCCCTCCACTTT.

Worth noting for this clone: A read error may produce the germline difference seen at one junction end. CDR3 nucleotides: TGTGCCAGTAGTATAGGCCCGACCCACGCCCTGGCCCTCTTT. This translates into CASSIGPTHALALF. The chain links TRBV19 to TRBJ1-4; D ambiguous. Germline CDR1 reads LNHDA; CDR2 reads SQIVND (reference sequence). The CDR3 runs 14 residues.

The chain employs TRBV7-2 and TRBJ2-6, with 8 bases fitting TRBD1. Trimming removed 5 bases from V and 1 base from J; junction bases left unmatched: 13. The CDR3 contains 19 residues. Germline-derived CDR1 and CDR2 are SGHTA and FQGNSA. The CDR3 DNA sequence: TGTGCCAGCAGCCTCGGCAGCAGGGGGCCCATATCTGGGGCCAACGTCCTGACTTTC. Translation: CASSLGSRGPISGANVLTF.

The J gene is TRBJ2-4, the V gene TRBV7-9; D is uncertain. The CDR3 totals 11 residues. Germline CDR1 SEHNR, CDR2 FQNEAQ (reference sequence). V was trimmed by 8 bases and J by 9 bases, leaving 11 bases between them. CDR3 loop: CASQVASIQYF. CDR3 bases: TGTGCCAGCCAAGTGGCTTCCATTCAGTACTTC.

As regards this clone: The same CDR3 also results from other DNA sequences found in this sample. J is TRBJ2-3 and V is TRBV30, with 9 bases lining up with TRBD2. CDR1 is GTSNPN and CDR2 is SVGIG in the germline V gene (reference sequence). This CDR3 is built from 16 residues. The V and J ends lost 3 bases and 8 bases, in that order; junction bases with no gene match: 15. CDR3 loop: CAWRPRGGPGGVTQYF. The CDR3 DNA reads TGTGCCTGGAGACCGCGGGGGGGGCCGGGGGGGGTTACGCAGTATTTT.